This T cell receptor beta chain originates from a study of blood T cell repertoires in COVID-19. On the study more broadly: Samples taken during acute and convalescent COVID-19 were collected in the United States, Italy and Spain. The cDNA or gDNA used as material had been derived from T cells, B-cell-depleted T cells, or PBMCs.

Authors' processing steps: Counts of nucleated cells, estimated from reference gene primer amplification, were obtained. The method was immunoSEQ multiplex PCR; TCRdb's version includes in-frame clones alone and lacks a portion of them. V and J calls plus clone size are reproduced from that table; the DNA served to infer D and trimming. The sample has 250,000 to 300,000 clones; about 85% are singletons. J was trimmed by 3 bases and V by 4 bases; bases with no gene match: 6. This CDR3 spans 14 amino acids. Germline lookup yields CDR1 MDHEN and CDR2 SYDVKM. Sequenced input: peripheral blood. The J gene is TRBJ2-7, the V gene TRBV28, with TRBD1 matching over 7 bases. This TCR was sampled from a man between 18 and 29 years old with active or convalescent COVID-19. In DNA, the CDR3 is TGTGCCAGCAGTTCCGGGACAGCAAACTACGAGCAGTACTTC. It translates to CASSSGTANYEQYF.